The TCR beta chain described here comes from a study of read filtering for tumor transcriptome and immune sequencing. On the study more broadly: The cohort had about 16 men and some 13 women aged roughly 40 to 80, mean around 66 years. Whole-transcriptome libraries were prepared after DNase treatment.

This CDR3 comprises 16 residues. The ends lost 5 bases at V and 0 bases at J; junction bases unmatched: 7. Germline CDR1 DFQATT, CDR2 SNEGSKA (reference sequence). This clonotype was recorded many times. Its antigen remains unknown. From roughly 0.4 ug of RNA, a library with molecular barcoded alpha/delta and beta/gamma adaptors was made. TCRdb re-derived calls from the reads in MiXCR, one entry per CDR3 protein. The profile shows some 130,000 distinct CDR3 sequences, over 10% of them singletons. Overall study results and limits: Compared with RNA-seq, IR-seq gave much higher clonotype depth and reliability. Single-read clonotypes: approximately 87% of IR-seq clonotypes (around 3.6% of reads), 74.6% of RNA-seq clonotypes (nearly 45% of reads).

J is TRBJ2-1 and V is TRBV20-1, with 10 bases aligning to TRBD2. This TCR came from a donor at least 40 years old with multiple myeloma. The sample comprised a population of CD138-negative cells sorted from bone marrow. CDR3 amino acids: CSAVPGLARSYNEQFF. The CDR3 region has the DNA TGCAGTGCTGTCCCGGGACTAGCGCGCTCCTACAATGAGCAGTTCTTC.